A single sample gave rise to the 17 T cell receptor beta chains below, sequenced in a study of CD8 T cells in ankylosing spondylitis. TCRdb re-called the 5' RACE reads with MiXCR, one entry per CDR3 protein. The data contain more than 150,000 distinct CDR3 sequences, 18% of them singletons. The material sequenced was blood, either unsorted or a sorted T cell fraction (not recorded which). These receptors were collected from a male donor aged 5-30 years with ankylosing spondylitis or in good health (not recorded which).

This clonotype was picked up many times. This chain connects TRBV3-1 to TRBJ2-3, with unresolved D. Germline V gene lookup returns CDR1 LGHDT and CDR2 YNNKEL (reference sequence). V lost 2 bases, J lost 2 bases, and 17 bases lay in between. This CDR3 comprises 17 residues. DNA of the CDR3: TGTGCCAGCAGCCAACCCTTTGGGAAGGGCCTCACAGATACGCAGTATTTT. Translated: CASSQPFGKGLTDTQYF.

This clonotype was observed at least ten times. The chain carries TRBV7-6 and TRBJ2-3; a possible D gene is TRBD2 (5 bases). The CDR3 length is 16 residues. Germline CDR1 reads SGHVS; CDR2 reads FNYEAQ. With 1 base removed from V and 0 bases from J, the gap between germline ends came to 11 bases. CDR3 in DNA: TGTGCCAGCAGCTTAGGAAGCGGTTTTAGCACAGATACGCAGTATTTT. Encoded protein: CASSLGSGFSTDTQYF.

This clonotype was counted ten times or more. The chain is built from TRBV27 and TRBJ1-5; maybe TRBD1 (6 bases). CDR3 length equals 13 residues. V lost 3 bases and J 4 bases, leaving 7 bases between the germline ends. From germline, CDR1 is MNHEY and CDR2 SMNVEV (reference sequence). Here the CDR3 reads CASSFTGNQPQHF. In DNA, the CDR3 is TGTGCCAGCAGTTTCACAGGGAATCAGCCCCAGCATTTT.

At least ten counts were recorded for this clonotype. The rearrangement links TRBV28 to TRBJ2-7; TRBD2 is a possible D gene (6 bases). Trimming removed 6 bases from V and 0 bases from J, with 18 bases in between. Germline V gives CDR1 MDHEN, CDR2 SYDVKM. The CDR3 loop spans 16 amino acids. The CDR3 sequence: CASRAILYGSSYEQYF. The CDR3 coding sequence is TGTGCCAGCAGGGCAATCCTTTACGGGAGCTCCTACGAGCAGTACTTC.

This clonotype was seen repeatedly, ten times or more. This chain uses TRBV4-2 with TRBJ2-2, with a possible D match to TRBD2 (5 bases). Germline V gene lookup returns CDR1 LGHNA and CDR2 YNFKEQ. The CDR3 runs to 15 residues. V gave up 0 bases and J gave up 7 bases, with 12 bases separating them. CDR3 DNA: TGTGCCAGCAGCCAAGATATCGGGATTATCGGGGAGCTGTTTTTT. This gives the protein CASSQDIGIIGELFF.

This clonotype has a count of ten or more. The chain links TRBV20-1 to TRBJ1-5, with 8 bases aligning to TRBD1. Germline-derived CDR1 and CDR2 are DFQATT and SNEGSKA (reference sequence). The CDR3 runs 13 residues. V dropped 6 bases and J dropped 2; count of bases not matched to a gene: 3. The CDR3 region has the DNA TGCAGTGCAGGACAGGGAGGCAATCAGCCCCAGCATTTT. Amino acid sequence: CSAGQGGNQPQHF.

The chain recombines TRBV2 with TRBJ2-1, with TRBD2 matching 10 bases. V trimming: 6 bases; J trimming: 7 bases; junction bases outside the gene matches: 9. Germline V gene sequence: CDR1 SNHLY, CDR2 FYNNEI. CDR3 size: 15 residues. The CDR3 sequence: CASSEAGLAENEQFF. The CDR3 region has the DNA TGTGCCAGCAGCGAGGCTGGACTAGCGGAAAATGAGCAGTTCTTC.

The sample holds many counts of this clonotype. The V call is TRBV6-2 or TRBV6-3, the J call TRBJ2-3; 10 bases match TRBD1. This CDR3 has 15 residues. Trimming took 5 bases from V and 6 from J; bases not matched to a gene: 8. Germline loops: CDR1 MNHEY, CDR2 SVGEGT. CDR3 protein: CASSPTDRGADTQYF. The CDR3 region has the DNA TGTGCCAGCAGTCCTACGGACAGGGGGGCGGATACGCAGTATTTT.

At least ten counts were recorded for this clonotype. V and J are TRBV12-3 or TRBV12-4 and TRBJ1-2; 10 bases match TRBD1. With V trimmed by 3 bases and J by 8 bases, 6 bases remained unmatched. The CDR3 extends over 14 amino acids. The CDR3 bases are TGTGCCAGCAGTTTCGGGACAGGGGCTCTGGGCTACACCTTC. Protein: CASSFGTGALGYTF.

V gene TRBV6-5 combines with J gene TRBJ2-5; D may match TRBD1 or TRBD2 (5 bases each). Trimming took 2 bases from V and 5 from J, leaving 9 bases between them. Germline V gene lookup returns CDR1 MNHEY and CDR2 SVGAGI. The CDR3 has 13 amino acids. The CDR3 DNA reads TGTGCCAGCAGTTACGGGGGAACGGAGACCCAGTACTTC. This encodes CASSYGGTETQYF.

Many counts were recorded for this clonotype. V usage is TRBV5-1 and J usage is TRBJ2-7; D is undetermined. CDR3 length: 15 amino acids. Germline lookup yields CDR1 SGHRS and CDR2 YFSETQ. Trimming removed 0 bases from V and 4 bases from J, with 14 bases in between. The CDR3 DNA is TGCGCCAGCAGCTTGGATCTCAGTCAGGCATACGAGCAGTACTTC. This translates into CASSLDLSQAYEQYF.

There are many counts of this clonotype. CDR3 in amino acids: CASSPKSGTNSNQPQHF. The DNA for the CDR3 is TGTGCCAGCTCACCCAAAAGCGGGACGAATAGCAATCAGCCCCAGCATTTT. V usage is TRBV18 and J usage is TRBJ1-5, with D possibly matching TRBD1 (5 bases). Germline CDR1 and CDR2: KGHSH and LQKENI. The CDR3 consists of 17 residues. Trimming cost V 3 bases and J 0 bases, with 15 bases left between them.

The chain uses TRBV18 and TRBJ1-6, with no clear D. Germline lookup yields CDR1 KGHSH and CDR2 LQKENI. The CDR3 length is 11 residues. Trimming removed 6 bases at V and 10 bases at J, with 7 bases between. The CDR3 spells CASSLGSPLHF. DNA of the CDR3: TGTGCCAGCTCGTTGGGGTCACCCCTCCACTTT.

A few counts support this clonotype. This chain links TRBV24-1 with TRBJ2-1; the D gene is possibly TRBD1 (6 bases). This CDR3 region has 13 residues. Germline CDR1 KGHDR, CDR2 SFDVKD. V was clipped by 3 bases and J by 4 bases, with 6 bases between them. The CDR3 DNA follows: TGTGCCACCAGTGATGGACAGTACAATGAGCAGTTCTTC. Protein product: CATSDGQYNEQFF.

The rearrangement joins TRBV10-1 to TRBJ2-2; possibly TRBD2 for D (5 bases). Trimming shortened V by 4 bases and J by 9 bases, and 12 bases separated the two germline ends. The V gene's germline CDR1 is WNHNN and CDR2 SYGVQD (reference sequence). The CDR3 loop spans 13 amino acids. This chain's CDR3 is CASSVVSGRELFF. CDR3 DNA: TGCGCCAGCAGTGTCGTTTCGGGAAGGGAGCTGTTTTTT.

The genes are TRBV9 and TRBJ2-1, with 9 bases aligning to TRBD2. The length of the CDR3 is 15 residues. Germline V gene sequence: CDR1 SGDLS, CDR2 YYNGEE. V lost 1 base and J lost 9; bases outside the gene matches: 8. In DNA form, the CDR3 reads TGTGCCAGCAGCGTAACGGCGGGAGGGCTTGGTGAGCAGTTCTTC. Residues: CASSVTAGGLGEQFF.

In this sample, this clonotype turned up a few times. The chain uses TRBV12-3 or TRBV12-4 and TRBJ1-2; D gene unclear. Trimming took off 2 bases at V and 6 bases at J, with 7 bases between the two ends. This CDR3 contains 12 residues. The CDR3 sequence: CASSLFSNGYTF. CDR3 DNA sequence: TGTGCCAGCAGTTTATTCTCGAATGGCTACACCTTC.